Each of the 8 T cell receptor beta chains below was sequenced from the same sample in a study of cytomegalovirus exposure and HLA in healthy donors. The primer mix had 60 Vbeta and 13 Jbeta primers. Assay used: immunoSEQ multiplex PCR; TCRdb lists only in-frame clones, some missing. The sample contains around 150,000 clones, over 50% of which appear only once. Sequencing used PBMCs. These receptors were obtained from a human donor in good health.

The V gene is TRBV25-1, the J gene TRBJ2-1; 7 nucleotides agree with TRBD2. The CDR3 totals 14 residues. V trimming: 3 bases; J trimming: 8 bases; junction bases outside the gene matches: 7. Per the germline V gene, CDR1 is MGHDK and CDR2 is SYGVNS. DNA for the CDR3: TGTGCCAGCAGTGAGAAGACTAGCTTGCATGAGCAGTTCTTC. It translates to CASSEKTSLHEQFF.

This clone came up a few times. V usage is TRBV19 and J usage is TRBJ2-7; D may be TRBD1 (5 bases). The CDR3 covers 14 residues. CDR1 is LNHDA, CDR2 SQIVND, per germline (reference sequence). Trimming shortened V by 7 bases and J by 2 bases, and 15 bases separated the two germline ends. The CDR3 spells CASTPQVGPYEQYF. Written as DNA, the CDR3 is TGTGCCAGTACCCCCCAAGTGGGGCCCTACGAGCAGTACTTC. Full variable domain (rest looked up from reference TRBV19 and TRBJ2-7): DGGITQSPKYLFRKEGQNVTLSCEQNLNHDAMYWYRQDPGQGLRLIYYSQIVNDFQKGDIAEGYSVSREKKESFPLTVTSAQKNPTAFYLCASTPQVGPYEQYFGPGTRLTVT.

The chain has TRBV5-4 and TRBJ1-2; perhaps TRBD1 as D (6 bases). This CDR3 is built from 15 residues. Trimming left V 0 bases short and J 2 bases short, with 11 bases between. The V gene's germline CDR1 is SGHNT and CDR2 YYREEE (reference sequence). Here the CDR3 reads CASSLVQGGNYGYTF. The DNA of the CDR3 is TGTGCCAGCAGCTTGGTACAGGGCGGGAACTATGGCTACACCTTC.

The DNA for the CDR3 is TGCGCCAGCAGCCAAGATGGGGGAGGTGGAAACACCATATATTTT. This translates into CASSQDGGGGNTIYF. The V call is TRBV4-3, the J call TRBJ1-3; a weak D match, TRBD1 (5 bases). Germline CDR1 is LGHNA and CDR2 is YSLEER. This CDR3 is built from 15 residues. Trimming took off 0 bases at V and 3 bases at J, with 9 bases between the two ends.

The rearrangement links TRBV28 to TRBJ2-5; D is possibly TRBD2 (6 bases). Per germline, CDR1 MDHEN and CDR2 SYDVKM. Trimming pared 3 bases from V and 5 bases from J, leaving 16 bases between. This CDR3 is built from 15 residues. CDR3 loop: CASSFNQGSGETQYF. CDR3 nucleotides: TGTGCCAGCAGTTTCAACCAGGGCAGCGGGGAGACCCAGTACTTC.

This chain joins TRBV27 and TRBJ2-3, with TRBD2 matching 12 bases. This CDR3 region has 16 residues. V trimming: 6 bases; J trimming: 3 bases; junction bases outside the gene matches: 7. The V gene's germline CDR1 is MNHEY and CDR2 SMNVEV (reference sequence). The CDR3 region is CASRGASGRETDTQYF. The CDR3 region has the DNA TGTGCCAGCAGGGGGGCTAGCGGGAGGGAGACAGATACGCAGTATTTT.

The chain links TRBV10-3 to TRBJ1-1; D might be TRBD1 (5 bases). CDR3 size: 12 residues. Between the trimmed V and J ends, which lost 6 bases and 8 bases, there was a span of 13 bases. The germline V gene encodes CDR1 ENHRY and CDR2 SYGVKD. The DNA for the CDR3 is TGTGCCATCAGAACGGACACACGAGAAGCTTTCTTT. Translation gives CAIRTDTREAFF.

This clone was counted between two and nine times. The J gene is TRBJ2-7, the V gene TRBV6-1; 8 bases map to TRBD2. Germline-derived CDR1 and CDR2 are MNHNS and SASEGT. V was clipped by 10 bases and J by 4 bases; unmatched bases: 12. The CDR3 contains 14 residues. This CDR3 reads CATAAGGRKYEQYF. Written as DNA, the CDR3 is TGTGCCACCGCGGCGGGCGGGAGGAAATACGAGCAGTACTTC.